This record concerns one T cell receptor (beta chain) sequence. What it binds is not known. This record belongs to a study of human T cells and chemical hapten exposure. Turning to the study itself: Variation in per-sample TCR yields came mainly from small pooled library volume differences.

Time point defined: patch test 1, 2 weeks after DPC sensitization. Treatment meaning: therapeutic diphenylcyclopropenone sensitization with weekly scalp DPC. Between the trimmed V and J ends, which lost 6 bases and 5 bases, there was a span of 13 bases. Germline V lookup: CDR1 KGHSH, CDR2 LQKENI. This CDR3 is 13 amino acids long. One entry per CDR3 protein results from TCRdb running MiXCR on the RACE reads. The table has 80,000 to 100,000 distinct CDR3 sequences, 7% to 8% seen once. Notes on the study in general: Following DPC sensitization, TCRs present above 1 in 1000 frequency showed no change.

The TCR comes from a woman aged 30 to 39 with alopecia areata. Some clones in this sample may be carry-over from other donors' samples. The chain joins TRBV18 to TRBJ1-2; D unresolved. The material sequenced was whole blood, taken in connection with sensitization to the hapten diphenylcyclopropenone (DPC). The CDR3 sequence: CASSSELNYGYTF. For the CDR3, the DNA is TGTGCCAGCTCGTCAGAACTTAATTATGGCTACACCTTC. Variable domain in full (rest from reference TRBV18 and TRBJ1-2): NAGVMQNPRHLVRRRGQEARLRCSPMKGHSHVYWYRQLPEEGLKFMVYLQKENIIDESGMPKERFSAEFPKEGPSILRIQQVVRGDSAAYFCASSSELNYGYTFGSGTRLTVV.